This T cell receptor (beta chain) was documented in a study of cytomegalovirus exposure and HLA in healthy donors. General study findings and limits: The majority of CMV-associated TCR beta chains were reported as apparently HLA-restricted in a later analysis.

V trimming: 3 bases; J trimming: 4 bases; junction bases outside the gene matches: 6. Per the germline V gene, CDR1 is SGHVS and CDR2 is FNYEAQ. This CDR3 spans 15 amino acids. A word on this clone: Its antigen is still unknown.

The study ran its PCR with 60 Vbeta and 13 Jbeta primers. Using immunoSEQ multiplex PCR, the repertoire was profiled, and TCRdb retains in-frame clones only, with some absent. The sample contains approximately 130,000 clones, 75% to 90% of which appear only once. The specimen was PBMCs. This chain joins TRBV7-6 and TRBJ1-3; TRBD1 matches 7 bases. This clonotype was sampled from a man aged 35 to 55 in good health and CMV-seronegative. The CDR3 region is CASSLQTGPGNTIYF. The DNA for the CDR3 is TGTGCCAGCAGCTTGCAGACAGGGCCAGGAAACACCATATATTTT.